This T cell receptor beta chain appears in the sequencing data of a study of blood T cell repertoires in COVID-19. Study overall: Some COVID-19 samples were acute and others convalescent; all came from the United States, Italy and Spain. From T cells, B-cell-depleted T cells, or PBMCs came the material, which was cDNA or gDNA.

CDR1 SGHAT and CDR2 FQNNGV come from the germline V gene. With 5 bases clipped from V and 3 bases from J, the junction kept 5 bases outside the gene matches. The CDR3 has 14 amino acids. This clone was recorded once. Libraries were prepared by immunoSEQ multiplex PCR; TCRdb keeps only in-frame clonotypes and omits some of them. The profile shows about 140,000 clones, just under 80% of them singletons. The J gene is TRBJ1-1, the V gene TRBV11-2; TRBD1 matches 8 bases. Source material: peripheral blood. The sequence was obtained from a woman aged 55-70 years with acute or convalescent COVID-19. The CDR3 loop reads CASSHTRGHTEAFF. Written as DNA, the CDR3 is TGTGCCAGCAGCCATACCAGGGGGCACACTGAAGCTTTCTTT.